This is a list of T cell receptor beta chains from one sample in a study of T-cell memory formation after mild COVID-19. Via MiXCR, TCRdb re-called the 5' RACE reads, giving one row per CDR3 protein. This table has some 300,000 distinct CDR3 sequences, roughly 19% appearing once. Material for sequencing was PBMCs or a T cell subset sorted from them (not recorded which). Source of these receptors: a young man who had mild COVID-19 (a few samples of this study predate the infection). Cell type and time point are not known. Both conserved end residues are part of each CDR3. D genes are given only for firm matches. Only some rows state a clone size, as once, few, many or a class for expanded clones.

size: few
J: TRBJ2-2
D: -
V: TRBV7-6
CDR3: CASSFSGGAVGELFF
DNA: TGTGCCAGCAGCTTCTCCGGGGGTGCTGTGGGGGAGCTGTTTTTT

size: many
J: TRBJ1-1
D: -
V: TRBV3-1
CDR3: CASSQFLGNTEAFF
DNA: TGTGCCAGCAGCCAATTTCTCGGGAACACTGAAGCTTTCTTT

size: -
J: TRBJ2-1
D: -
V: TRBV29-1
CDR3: CSVGWQGGGNEQFF
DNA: TGCAGCGTTGGTTGGCAGGGAGGAGGCAATGAGCAGTTCTTC

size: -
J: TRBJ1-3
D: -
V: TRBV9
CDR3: CASSVADGSPSGNTIYF
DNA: TGTGCCAGCAGCGTAGCTGATGGCAGTCCCTCTGGAAACACCATATATTTT

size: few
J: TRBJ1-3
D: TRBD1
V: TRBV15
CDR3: CATSRDRGSGNTIYF
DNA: TGTGCCACCAGCAGGGACAGGGGTTCGGGAAACACCATATATTTT

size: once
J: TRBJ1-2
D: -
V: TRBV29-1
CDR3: CSVTRGYGYTF
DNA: TGCAGCGTCACTCGCGGATATGGCTACACCTTC

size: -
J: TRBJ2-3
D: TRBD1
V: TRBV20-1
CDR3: CSGSGQARDTQYF
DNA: TGCAGTGGGTCGGGACAGGCTCGGGATACGCAGTATTTT

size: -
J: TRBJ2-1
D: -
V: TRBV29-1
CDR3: CSVGRGAFTNEQFF
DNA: TGCAGCGTTGGCCGGGGGGCCTTTACGAATGAGCAGTTCTTC

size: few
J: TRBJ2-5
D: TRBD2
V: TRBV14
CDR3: CASSPNGLAETQYF
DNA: TGTGCCAGCAGCCCCAACGGACTAGCAGAGACCCAGTACTTC

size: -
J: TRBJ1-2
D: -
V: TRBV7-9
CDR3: CASRIGAEYGYTF
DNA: TGTGCCAGCAGGATCGGGGCCGAGTATGGCTACACCTTC

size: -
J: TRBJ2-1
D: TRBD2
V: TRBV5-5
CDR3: CASRLAGGNYNEQFF
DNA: TGTGCCAGCAGATTAGCGGGGGGTAACTACAATGAGCAGTTCTTC

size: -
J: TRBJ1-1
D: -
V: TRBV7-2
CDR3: CASSPRSGANTEAFF
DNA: TGTGCCAGCAGCCCCAGGTCGGGGGCCAACACTGAAGCTTTCTTT

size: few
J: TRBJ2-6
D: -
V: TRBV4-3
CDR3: CASSQEVGGVSGANVLTF
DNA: TGCGCCAGCAGCCAAGAGGTTGGGGGTGTCTCTGGGGCCAACGTCCTGACTTTC

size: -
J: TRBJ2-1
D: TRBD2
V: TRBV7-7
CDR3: CASSPLAGVSGEQFF
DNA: TGTGCTAGCAGCCCGCTAGCGGGGGTGTCCGGTGAGCAGTTCTTC

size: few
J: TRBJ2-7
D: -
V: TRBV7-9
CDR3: CASSLGGRDYEQYF
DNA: TGTGCCAGCAGCTTAGGGGGTAGGGACTACGAGCAGTACTTC

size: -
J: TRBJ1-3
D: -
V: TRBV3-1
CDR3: CASSQDTGNTIYF
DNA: TGTGCCAGCAGCCAAGATACCGGAAACACCATATATTTT

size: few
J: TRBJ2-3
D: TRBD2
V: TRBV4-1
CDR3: CASSPGLAGITDTQYF
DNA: TGCGCCAGCAGCCCGGGACTAGCGGGGATCACAGATACGCAGTATTTT

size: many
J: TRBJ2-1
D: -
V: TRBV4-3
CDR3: CASSQAPAGVDEQFF
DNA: TGCGCCAGCAGCCAAGCCCCAGCAGGTGTCGATGAGCAGTTCTTC

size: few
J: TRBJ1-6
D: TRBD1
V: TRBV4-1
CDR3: CASSPDRDSEVNSPLHF
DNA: TGCGCCAGCAGCCCTGACCGGGACAGCGAGGTTAATTCACCCCTCCACTTT

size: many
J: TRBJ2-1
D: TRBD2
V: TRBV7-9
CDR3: CASSLGGGAYNEQFF
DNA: TGCGCCAGCAGCTTGGGCGGGGGGGCCTACAATGAGCAGTTCTTC

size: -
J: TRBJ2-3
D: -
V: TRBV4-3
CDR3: CASSRDDSSTDTQYF
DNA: TGCGCCAGCAGCCGCGACGACTCTAGCACAGATACGCAGTATTTT

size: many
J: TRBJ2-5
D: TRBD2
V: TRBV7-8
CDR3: CASSQGLAGGLGTQYF
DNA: TGTGCCAGCAGCCAAGGACTAGCGGGGGGGCTGGGGACCCAGTACTTC

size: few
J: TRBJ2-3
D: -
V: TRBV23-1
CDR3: CASSQGWTGPPDTQYF
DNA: TGCGCCAGCAGTCAAGGATGGACCGGGCCCCCAGATACGCAGTATTTT

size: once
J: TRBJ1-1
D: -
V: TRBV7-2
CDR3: CASSFGRANTEAFF
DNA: TGTGCCAGCAGCTTCGGCAGGGCGAACACTGAAGCTTTCTTT

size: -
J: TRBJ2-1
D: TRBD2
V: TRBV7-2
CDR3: CASSLWIAGNEQFF
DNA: TGTGCCAGCAGCTTGTGGATAGCGGGAAATGAGCAGTTCTTC

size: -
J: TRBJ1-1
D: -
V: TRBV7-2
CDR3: CASSLASGSEAFF
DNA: TGTGCCAGCAGCTTAGCGTCCGGGTCTGAAGCTTTCTTT

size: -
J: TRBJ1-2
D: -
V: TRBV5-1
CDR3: CASSIQGQANYGYTF
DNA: TGCGCCAGCAGCATCCAGGGACAAGCTAACTATGGCTACACCTTC

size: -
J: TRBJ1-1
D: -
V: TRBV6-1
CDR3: CATFRAANTEAFF
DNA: TGTGCCACCTTCCGGGCCGCCAACACTGAAGCTTTCTTT

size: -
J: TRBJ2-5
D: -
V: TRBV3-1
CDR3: CASSQYGVIQETQYF
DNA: TGTGCCAGCAGCCAATACGGTGTGATCCAAGAGACCCAGTACTTC

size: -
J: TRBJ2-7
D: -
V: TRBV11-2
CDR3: CASSSVSGRGEQYF
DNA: TGTGCCAGCAGCTCCGTCTCGGGGCGGGGCGAGCAGTACTTC

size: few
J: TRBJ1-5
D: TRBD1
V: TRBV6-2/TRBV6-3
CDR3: CARGAARQGYQPQHF
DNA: TGTGCCAGAGGGGCCGCACGACAGGGCTATCAGCCCCAGCATTTT

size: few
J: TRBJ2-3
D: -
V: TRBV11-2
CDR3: CASSLRASDTQYF
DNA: TGTGCCAGCAGCTTACGGGCTAGCGATACGCAGTATTTT

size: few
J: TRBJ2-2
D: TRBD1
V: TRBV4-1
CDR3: CASSQPGTGRTGELFF
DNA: TGCGCCAGCAGCCAACCCGGGACAGGGCGCACCGGGGAGCTGTTTTTT

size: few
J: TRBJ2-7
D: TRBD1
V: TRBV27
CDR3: CASSWTGPSYEQYF
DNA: TGTGCCAGCAGTTGGACAGGGCCTTCCTACGAGCAGTACTTC

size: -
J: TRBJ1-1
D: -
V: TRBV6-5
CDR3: CASSNGANTEAFF
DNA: TGTGCCAGCAGTAACGGGGCCAACACTGAAGCTTTCTTT

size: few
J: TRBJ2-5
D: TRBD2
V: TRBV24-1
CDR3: CATSEETSGKETQYF
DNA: TGTGCCACCAGTGAGGAGACTAGCGGGAAAGAGACCCAGTACTTC

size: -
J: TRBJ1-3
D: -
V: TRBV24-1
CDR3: CATSEPPEAGWIGNTIYF
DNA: TGTGCCACCAGTGAACCCCCTGAGGCAGGGTGGATTGGAAACACCATATATTTT

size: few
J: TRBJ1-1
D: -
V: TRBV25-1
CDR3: CASSDRPLGGEAFF
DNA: TGTGCCAGCAGTGACCGGCCCCTCGGAGGTGAAGCTTTCTTT

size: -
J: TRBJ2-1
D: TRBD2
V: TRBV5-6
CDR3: CASSLTPGGVYNEQFF
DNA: TGTGCCAGCAGCTTGACCCCCGGGGGGGTCTACAATGAGCAGTTCTTC

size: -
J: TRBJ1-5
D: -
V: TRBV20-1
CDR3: CSANGGVGNQPQHF
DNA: TGCAGTGCTAACGGCGGGGTGGGGAATCAGCCCCAGCATTTT

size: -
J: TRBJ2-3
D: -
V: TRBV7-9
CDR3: CASSSTGTQADTQYF
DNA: TGTGCCAGCAGCTCAACAGGGACCCAGGCAGATACGCAGTATTTT

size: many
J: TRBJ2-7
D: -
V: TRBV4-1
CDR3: CASSPNGDGYEQYF
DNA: TGCGCCAGCAGCCCTAATGGGGACGGCTACGAGCAGTACTTC

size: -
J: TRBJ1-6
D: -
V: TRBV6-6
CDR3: CASSIETGYNSPLHF
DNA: TGTGCCAGCAGTATCGAGACAGGCTATAATTCACCCCTCCACTTT

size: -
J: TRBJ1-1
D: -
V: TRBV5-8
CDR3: CASSLDMSTEAFF
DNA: TGTGCCAGCAGCTTGGACATGAGCACTGAAGCTTTCTTT

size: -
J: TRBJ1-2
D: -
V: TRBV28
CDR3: CATTSGFYGYTF
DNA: TGTGCCACCACCTCGGGGTTCTATGGCTACACCTTC